Listed here are 12 T cell receptor beta chains from one sample, sequenced in a study of shared clonotypes between healthy human individuals. TCRdb's copy holds only in-frame clones and misses some; the assay was immunoSEQ multiplex PCR. The data hold roughly 2.2 million clones, with approximately 95% observed a single time. Sequencing was performed on naive CD4+ T cells from PBMCs. Subset defined: CD45RA+ positively selected. The receptors were sampled from a man younger than 35 in good health. Some clones in this sample may be carry-over from other donors' samples.

The chain employs TRBV5-1 and TRBJ2-5; D might be TRBD2 (6 bases). V lost 4 bases to trimming and J lost 5 bases, with 15 bases between them. CDR1 is SGHRS, CDR2 YFSETQ, per germline. This CDR3 is built from 14 residues. In nucleotides, the CDR3 is TGCGCCAGCAGCGGGGGGACGAGGAAGGAGACCCAGTACTTC. Its protein is CASSGGTRKETQYF.

The V gene is TRBV4-1, the J gene TRBJ1-4, with 9 positions matching TRBD1. This CDR3 comprises 18 residues. Germline loops: CDR1 MGHRA, CDR2 YSYEKL. The trim removed 3 bases at V and 2 bases at J, leaving 10 bases unmatched. CDR3 coding DNA: TGCGCCAGCAGCCATGAACAGGGGGCGAGAACGACTAATGAAAAACTGTTTTTT. Translated, it gives CASSHEQGARTTNEKLFF.

The genes are TRBV28 and TRBJ2-2, with D possibly TRBD1 on 6 matching bases. The CDR3 has 15 amino acids. Germline values: CDR1 MDHEN, CDR2 SYDVKM. The V gene lost 3 bases and the J gene lost 1 base, with 9 bases spanning the gap. CDR3 amino acids: CASSFGTQNTGELFF. CDR3 nucleotides: TGTGCCAGCAGTTTCGGGACACAGAACACCGGGGAGCTGTTTTTT. Supplemented by reference TRBV28 and TRBJ2-2, the full variable domain reads DVKVTQSSRYLVKRTGEKVFLECVQDMDHENMFWYRQDPGLGLRLIYFSYDVKMKEKGDIPEGYSVSREKKERFSLILESASTNQTSMYLCASSFGTQNTGELFFGEGSRLTVL.

The chain carries TRBV7-9 and TRBJ2-1, with a tentative D call TRBD2 (5 bases). V lost 5 bases and J 0 bases, leaving 8 bases between the germline ends. CDR3 length: 14 residues. CDR1 SEHNR and CDR2 FQNEAQ come from the germline V gene (reference sequence). The CDR3: CASSQTNSYNEQFF. CDR3 coding DNA: TGTGCCAGCAGCCAGACTAACTCCTACAATGAGCAGTTCTTC.

V and J are TRBV28 and TRBJ2-1; D gene uncertain. Trimming took off 2 bases at V and 1 base at J, with 9 bases between the two ends. CDR3 size: 15 residues. CDR1 is MDHEN and CDR2 is SYDVKM in the germline V gene. CDR3 loop: CASSLGPASYNEQFF. As DNA, the CDR3 is TGTGCCAGCAGTTTAGGGCCAGCGTCCTACAATGAGCAGTTCTTC.

The chain combines TRBV7-2 with TRBJ1-4; D might be TRBD1 (5 bases). The ends were cut back, 2 bases at V and 7 bases at J, with 17 bases in the middle. Per germline, CDR1 SGHTA and CDR2 FQGNSA. The CDR3 has 16 amino acids. As DNA, the CDR3 is TGTGCCAGCAGCTTAAGGTCACAGGCCAGGAGTGAAAAACTGTTTTTT. It encodes CASSLRSQARSEKLFF.

This clone was seen a few times. Other DNA sequences in this specimen translate into the identical CDR3. The genes are TRBV7-2 and TRBJ2-3; D gene uncertain. CDR1 SGHTA and CDR2 FQGNSA come from the germline V gene. The CDR3 sequence is 11 residues long. Trimming left V 3 bases short and J 3 bases short, with 1 base between. The CDR3 region has the DNA TGTGCCAGCAGCTTGACAGATACGCAGTATTTT. It translates to CASSLTDTQYF. Full variable domain (remainder filled in from reference TRBV7-2 and TRBJ2-3): GAGVSQSPSNKVTEKGKDVELRCDPISGHTALYWYRQSLGQGLEFLIYFQGNSAPDKSGLPSDRFSAERTGGSVSTLTIQRTQQEDSAVYLCASSLTDTQYFGPGTRLTVL.

The V and J genes are TRBV5-8 and TRBJ2-7; unclear D gene. Germline CDR1 reads SGHTS; CDR2 reads YDEGEE. The CDR3 contains 14 residues. The V end lost 4 bases, the J end lost 1 base, and 12 bases lay between the germline ends. As DNA, the CDR3 is TGTGCCAGCAGCGATGCTTGGGGATCCTACGAGCAGTACTTC. Encoded protein: CASSDAWGSYEQYF.

J is TRBJ2-1 and V is TRBV4-1; TRBD2 is a possible D gene (6 bases). Trimming stripped 1 base from V and 3 bases from J, with 10 bases between. This CDR3 has 15 amino acids. Per the germline V gene, CDR1 is MGHRA and CDR2 is YSYEKL. For the CDR3, the DNA is TGCGCCAGCAGCCAAGTGGCTAGCGTCTACAATGAGCAGTTCTTC. Translated: CASSQVASVYNEQFF.

The chain is built from TRBV10-3 and TRBJ1-2, with TRBD1 as a possible D gene (5 bases). Trimming took 11 bases from V and 5 from J, leaving 27 bases between them. CDR3 length: 16 residues. The germline gives CDR1 ENHRY, CDR2 SYGVKD. CDR3 DNA sequence: TGTGCCGCCAGGGCTTTCGGAGGGGAGCGCGATTATGGCTACACCTTC. This translates into CAARAFGGERDYGYTF.

This clone was recorded only once. The CDR3, as DNA: TGTGCCAGCAGTTTATTTGAGACTGAAGCTTTCTTT. The encoded protein is CASSLFETEAFF. The chain combines TRBV28 with TRBJ1-1; D unclear. Trimming took off 1 base at V and 5 bases at J, with 5 bases between the two ends. Germline lookup yields CDR1 MDHEN and CDR2 SYDVKM. The CDR3 sequence is 12 residues long.

The V gene is TRBV11-2, the J gene TRBJ2-7; a weak D match, TRBD1 (6 bases). Germline V gene lookup returns CDR1 SGHAT and CDR2 FQNNGV. The CDR3 runs 14 residues. Trimming removed 4 bases at V and 4 bases at J, with 14 bases between. DNA of the CDR3: TGTGCCAGCAGCTCAACTTTCGACAGGTACGAGCAGTACTTC. Its translation is CASSSTFDRYEQYF.